The clone carrying this TCR beta chain showed up just a few times. Its antigen is currently unknown. The data belong to a study of blood T cells in healthy people across ages. Germline loops: CDR1 DFQATT, CDR2 SNEGSKA (reference sequence). Losses at the gene ends were 1 base for V and 2 bases for J; bases not matched to a gene: 4. This CDR3 contains 16 residues. Study-wide results and caveats: TCR beta diversity per million T cells fell roughly linearly with age.

Alongside a J-beta primer mix, a sample-barcoded 5' primer served in a second PCR lasting 7 to 11 cycles. From the 5' RACE reads, TCRdb called clonotypes with MiXCR, one entry per CDR3 protein. Here the sample spans more than 650,000 distinct CDR3 sequences, about 55% being singletons. The receptor was derived from an elderly man in good health. The rearrangement uses TRBV20-1 and TRBJ2-1; 11 positions agree with TRBD2. The sequenced material came from blood. The CDR3 bases are TGCAGTGCTAGAGCGCTAGCGGGAGGTCCCTACAATGAGCAGTTCTTC. Protein: CSARALAGGPYNEQFF.